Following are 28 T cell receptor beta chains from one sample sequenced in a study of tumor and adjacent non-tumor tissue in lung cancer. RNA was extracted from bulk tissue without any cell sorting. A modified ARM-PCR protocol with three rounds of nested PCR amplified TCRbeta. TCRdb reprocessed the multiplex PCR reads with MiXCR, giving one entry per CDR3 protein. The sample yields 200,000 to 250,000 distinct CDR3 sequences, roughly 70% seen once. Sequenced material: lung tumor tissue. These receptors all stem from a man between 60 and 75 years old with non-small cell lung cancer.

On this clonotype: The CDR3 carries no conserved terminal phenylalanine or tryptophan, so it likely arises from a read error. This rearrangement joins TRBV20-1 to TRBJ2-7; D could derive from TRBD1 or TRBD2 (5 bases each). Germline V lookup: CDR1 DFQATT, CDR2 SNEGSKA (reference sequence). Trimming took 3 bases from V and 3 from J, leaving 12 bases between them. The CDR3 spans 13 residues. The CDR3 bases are TGCAGTGCTAGTTGGGGGACGTACTACGAGCAGTACCTC. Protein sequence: CSASWGTYYEQYL.

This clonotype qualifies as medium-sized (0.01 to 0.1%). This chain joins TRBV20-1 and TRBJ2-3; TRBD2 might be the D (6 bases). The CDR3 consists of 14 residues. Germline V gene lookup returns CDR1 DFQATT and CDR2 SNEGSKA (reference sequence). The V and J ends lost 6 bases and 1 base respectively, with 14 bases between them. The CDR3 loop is CSARPASGTDTQYF. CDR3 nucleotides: TGCAGTGCCCGCCCGGCTAGCGGCACAGATACGCAGTATTTT.

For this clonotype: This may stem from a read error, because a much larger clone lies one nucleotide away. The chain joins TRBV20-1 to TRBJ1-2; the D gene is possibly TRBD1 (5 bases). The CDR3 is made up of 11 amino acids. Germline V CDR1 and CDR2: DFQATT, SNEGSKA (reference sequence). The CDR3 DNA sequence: TGCAGTGCTAGATCCTCCTGGGGCTACATCTTC. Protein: CSARSSWGYIF.

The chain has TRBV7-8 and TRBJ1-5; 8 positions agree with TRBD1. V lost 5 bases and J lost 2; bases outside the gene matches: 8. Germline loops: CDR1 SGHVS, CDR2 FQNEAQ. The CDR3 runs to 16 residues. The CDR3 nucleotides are TGTGCCAGCAGCCTCGCCAGGGGGCATGGCAATCAGCCCCAGCATTTT. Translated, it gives CASSLARGHGNQPQHF.

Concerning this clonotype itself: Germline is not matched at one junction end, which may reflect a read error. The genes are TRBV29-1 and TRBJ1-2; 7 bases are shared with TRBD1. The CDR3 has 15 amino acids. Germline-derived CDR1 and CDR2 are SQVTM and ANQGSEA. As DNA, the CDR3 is TGCAGCGTCGTAAAAATCGGACAGGAAGGCTATGGCTACATCTTC. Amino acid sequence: CSVVKIGQEGYGYIF. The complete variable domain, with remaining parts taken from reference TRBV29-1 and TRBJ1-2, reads SAVISQKPSRDICQRGTSLTIQCQVDSQVTMMFWYRQQPGQSLTLIATANQGSEATYESGFVIDKFPISRPNLTFSTLTVSNMSPEDSSIYLCSVVKIGQEGYGYIFGSGTRLTVV.

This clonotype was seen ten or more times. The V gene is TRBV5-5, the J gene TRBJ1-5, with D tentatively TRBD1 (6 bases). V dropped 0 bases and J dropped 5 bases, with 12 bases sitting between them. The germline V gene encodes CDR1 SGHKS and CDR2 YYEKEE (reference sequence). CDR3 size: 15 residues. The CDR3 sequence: CASSLGSGAYQPQHF. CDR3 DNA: TGTGCCAGCAGCTTGGGCTCAGGGGCCTATCAGCCCCAGCATTTT.

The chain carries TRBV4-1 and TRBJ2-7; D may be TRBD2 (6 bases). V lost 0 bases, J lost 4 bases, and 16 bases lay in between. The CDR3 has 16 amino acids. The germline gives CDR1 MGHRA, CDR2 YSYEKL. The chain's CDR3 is CASSQDFNLGTYEQYF. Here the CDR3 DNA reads TGCGCCAGCAGCCAAGATTTCAACTTAGGGACTTACGAGCAGTACTTC.

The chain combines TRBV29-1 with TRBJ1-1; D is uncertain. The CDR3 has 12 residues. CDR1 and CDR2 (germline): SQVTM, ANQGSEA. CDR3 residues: CNLQGGSAEAFF. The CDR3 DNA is TGCAACCTTCAAGGTGGATCCGCTGAAGCTTTCTTT.

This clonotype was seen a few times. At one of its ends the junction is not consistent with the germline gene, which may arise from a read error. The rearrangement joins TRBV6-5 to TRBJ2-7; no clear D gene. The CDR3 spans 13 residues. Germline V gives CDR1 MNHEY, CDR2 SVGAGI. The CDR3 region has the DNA TGTGCCGGCAGTTATTTCCGGGCTTACGAGCAGTACTTC. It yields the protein CAGSYFRAYEQYF.

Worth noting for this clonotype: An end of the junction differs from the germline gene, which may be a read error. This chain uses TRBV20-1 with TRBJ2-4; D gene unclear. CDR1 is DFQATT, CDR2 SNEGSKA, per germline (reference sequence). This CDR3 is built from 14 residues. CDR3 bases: TGCAGTGCTAGAGATAGAATGGCCAAAAACTTTCAGTACTTC. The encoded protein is CSARDRMAKNFQYF.

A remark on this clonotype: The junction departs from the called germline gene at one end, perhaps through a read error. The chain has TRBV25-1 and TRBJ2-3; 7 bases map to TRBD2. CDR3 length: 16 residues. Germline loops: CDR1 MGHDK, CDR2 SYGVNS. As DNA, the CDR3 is TGTGCCAGCAGTGAACCCCGGACTAGTTCCTCAGATACGAAGTATTTT. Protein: CASSEPRTSSSDTKYF.

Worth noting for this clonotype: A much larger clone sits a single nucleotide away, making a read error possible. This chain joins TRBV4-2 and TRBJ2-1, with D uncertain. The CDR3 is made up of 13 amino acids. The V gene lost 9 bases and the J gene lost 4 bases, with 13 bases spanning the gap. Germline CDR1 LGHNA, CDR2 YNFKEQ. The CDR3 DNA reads TGTGCCAGGAGTTACGAACGGTACAATGAGCAGTTCTTC. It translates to CARSYERYNEQFF.

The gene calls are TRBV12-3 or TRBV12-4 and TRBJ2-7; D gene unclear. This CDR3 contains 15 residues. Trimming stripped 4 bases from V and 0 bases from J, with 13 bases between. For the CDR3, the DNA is TGTGCCAGCAGTTACGGCTACCTCAGCTCCTACGAGCAGTACTTC. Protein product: CASSYGYLSSYEQYF.

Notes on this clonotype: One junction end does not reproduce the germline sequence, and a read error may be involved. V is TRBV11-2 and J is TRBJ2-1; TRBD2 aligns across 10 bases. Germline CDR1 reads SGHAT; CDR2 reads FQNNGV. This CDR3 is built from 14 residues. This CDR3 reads CANSSSGGYNEQFF. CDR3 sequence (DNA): TGTGCCAACAGCTCTAGCGGGGGATACAATGAACAATTCTTC.

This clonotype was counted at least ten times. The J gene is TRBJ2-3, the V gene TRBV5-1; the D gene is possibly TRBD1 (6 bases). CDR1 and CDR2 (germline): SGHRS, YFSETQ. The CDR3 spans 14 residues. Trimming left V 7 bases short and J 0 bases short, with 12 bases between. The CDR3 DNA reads TGCGCCAGCCGCAGGGGTGCTAGCACAGATACGCAGTATTTT. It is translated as CASRRGASTDTQYF.

The CDR3 loop is CASNNGASSPFNRPKNEKLFF. CDR3 DNA sequence: TGTGCCAGCAACAACGGGGCGTCATCCCCATTTAACAGACCAAAGAATGAAAAACTGTTTTTT. The chain links TRBV6-5 to TRBJ1-4; TRBD1 is a possible D gene (5 bases). The CDR3 length is 21 residues. The V gene's germline CDR1 is MNHEY and CDR2 SVGAGI. Trimming left V 7 bases short and J 5 bases short, with 35 bases between.

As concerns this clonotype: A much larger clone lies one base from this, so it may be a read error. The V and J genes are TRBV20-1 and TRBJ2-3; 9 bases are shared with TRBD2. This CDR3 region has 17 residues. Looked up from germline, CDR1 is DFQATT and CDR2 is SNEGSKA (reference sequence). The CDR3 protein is CSALPLALAGSTNTQYF. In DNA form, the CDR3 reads TGCAGTGCCCTCCCTCTAGCGCTAGCGGGGAGCACAAATACGCAGTATTTT.

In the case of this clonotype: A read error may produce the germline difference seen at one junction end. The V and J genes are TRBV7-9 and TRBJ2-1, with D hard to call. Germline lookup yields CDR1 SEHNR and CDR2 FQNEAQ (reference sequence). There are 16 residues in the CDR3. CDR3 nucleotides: TGTGCCAACAGCTTAGTTATCCGGTCTACCTACAATGAACAGTTCTTC. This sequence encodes CANSLVIRSTYNEQFF.

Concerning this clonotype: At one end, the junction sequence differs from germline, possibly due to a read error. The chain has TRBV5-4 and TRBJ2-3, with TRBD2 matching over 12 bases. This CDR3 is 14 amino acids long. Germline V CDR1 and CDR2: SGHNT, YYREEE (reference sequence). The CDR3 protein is CAIQTSGSLETLYF. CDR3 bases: TGTGCCATCCAGACTAGCGGGAGTTTGGAAACGCTGTATTTT.

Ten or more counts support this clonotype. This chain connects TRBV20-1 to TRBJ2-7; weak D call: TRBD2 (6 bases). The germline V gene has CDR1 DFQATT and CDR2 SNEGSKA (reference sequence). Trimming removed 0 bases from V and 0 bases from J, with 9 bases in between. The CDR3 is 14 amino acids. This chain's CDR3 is CSARDLASSYEQYF. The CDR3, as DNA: TGCAGTGCTAGAGATCTAGCGAGCTCCTACGAGCAGTACTTC.

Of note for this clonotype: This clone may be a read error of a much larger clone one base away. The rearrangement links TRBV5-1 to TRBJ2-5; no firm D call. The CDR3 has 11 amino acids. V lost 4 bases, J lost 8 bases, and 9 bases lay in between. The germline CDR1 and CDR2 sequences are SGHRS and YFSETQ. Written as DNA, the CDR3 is TGCGCCAGCAGCGGGCACCACACCCAGTACTTC. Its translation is CASSGHHTQYF.

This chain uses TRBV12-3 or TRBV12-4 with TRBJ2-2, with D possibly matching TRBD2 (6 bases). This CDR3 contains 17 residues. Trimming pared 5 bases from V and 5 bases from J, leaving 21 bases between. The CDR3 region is CASSPRLGSVITGELFF. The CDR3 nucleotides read TGTGCCAGCAGTCCCCGACTAGGAAGCGTCATAACCGGGGAGCTGTTTTTT.

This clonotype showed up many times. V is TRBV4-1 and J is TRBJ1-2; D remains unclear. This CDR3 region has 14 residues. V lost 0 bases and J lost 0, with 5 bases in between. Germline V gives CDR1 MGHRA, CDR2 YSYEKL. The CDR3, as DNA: TGCGCCAGCAGCCAAGACGGATCTAACTATGGCTACACCTTC. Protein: CASSQDGSNYGYTF.

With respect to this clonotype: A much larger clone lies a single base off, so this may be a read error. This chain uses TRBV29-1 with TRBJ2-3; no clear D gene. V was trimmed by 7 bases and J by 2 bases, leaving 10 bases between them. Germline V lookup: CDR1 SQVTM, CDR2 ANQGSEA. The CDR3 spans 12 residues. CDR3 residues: CSAAGLTDTQYF. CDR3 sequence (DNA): TGCAGCGCCGCCGGTCTCACAGATACGCAGTATTTT.

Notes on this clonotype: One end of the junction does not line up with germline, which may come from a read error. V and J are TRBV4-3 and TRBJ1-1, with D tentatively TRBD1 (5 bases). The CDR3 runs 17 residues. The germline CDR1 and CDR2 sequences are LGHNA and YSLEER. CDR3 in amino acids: CTSSQDVQGSSGTEAFF. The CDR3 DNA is TGCACCAGCAGCCAAGATGTTCAGGGCAGTTCGGGCACTGAAGCTTTCTTT.

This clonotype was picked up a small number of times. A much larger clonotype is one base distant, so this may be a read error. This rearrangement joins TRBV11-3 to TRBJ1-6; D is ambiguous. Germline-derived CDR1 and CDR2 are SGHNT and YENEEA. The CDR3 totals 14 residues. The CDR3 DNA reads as TGTGCCAGCAGCTTACGGACCTATGATTCACCCCTCCACTTT. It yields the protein CASSLRTYDSPLHF.

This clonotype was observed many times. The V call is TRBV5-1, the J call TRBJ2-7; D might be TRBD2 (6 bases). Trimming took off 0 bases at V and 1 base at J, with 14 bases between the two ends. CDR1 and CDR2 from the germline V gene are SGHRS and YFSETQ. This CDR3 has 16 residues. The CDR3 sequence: CASSLGTGSPSYEQYF. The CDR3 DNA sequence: TGCGCCAGCAGCTTGGGGACCGGGAGTCCGTCCTACGAGCAGTACTTC. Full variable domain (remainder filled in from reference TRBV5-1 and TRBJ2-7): KAGVTQTPRYLIKTRGQQVTLSCSPISGHRSVSWYQQTPGQGLQFLFEYFSETQRNKGNFPGRFSGRQFSNSRSEMNVSTLELGDSALYLCASSLGTGSPSYEQYFGPGTRLTVT.

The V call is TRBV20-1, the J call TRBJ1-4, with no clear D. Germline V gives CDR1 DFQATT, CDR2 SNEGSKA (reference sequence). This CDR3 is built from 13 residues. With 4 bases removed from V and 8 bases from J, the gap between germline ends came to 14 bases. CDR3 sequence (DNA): TGCAGTGCTACGCCACAAGTTAGGGAAAAACTGTTTTTT. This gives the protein CSATPQVREKLFF.